This T cell receptor (beta chain) stems from a study of cytomegalovirus exposure and HLA in healthy donors. In this sample, this clone turned up a few times. Its matching antigen is unknown. PCR used 60 Vbeta primers and 13 Jbeta primers. The table came from immunoSEQ multiplex PCR; TCRdb's copy has only in-frame clones and leaves some out. The table records around 120,000 clones, 60% to 85% of them present only once. Points from the study as a whole: DRB1 had the most TCR associations and HLA-C the fewest, a later analysis found, with rates varying by HLA locus. Further analysis, carried out later, found HLA-associated TCR beta chains more clonally expanded than equally common other chains. Most of the TCR beta V segments (in an earlier analysis) were productive either about 87% or about 30% of the time.

Germline CDR1 is LNHDA and CDR2 is SQIVND (reference sequence). With 1 base removed from V and 6 bases from J, the gap between germline ends came to 10 bases. The CDR3 is 14 residues long. The genes are TRBV19 and TRBJ2-1; D remains unclear. Sequenced material: PBMCs. The clonotype comes from a female donor in good health and CMV-seropositive. CDR3 protein: CASSIVGPSNEQFF. Here the CDR3 DNA reads TGTGCCAGTAGTATAGTTGGCCCCTCCAATGAGCAGTTCTTC.